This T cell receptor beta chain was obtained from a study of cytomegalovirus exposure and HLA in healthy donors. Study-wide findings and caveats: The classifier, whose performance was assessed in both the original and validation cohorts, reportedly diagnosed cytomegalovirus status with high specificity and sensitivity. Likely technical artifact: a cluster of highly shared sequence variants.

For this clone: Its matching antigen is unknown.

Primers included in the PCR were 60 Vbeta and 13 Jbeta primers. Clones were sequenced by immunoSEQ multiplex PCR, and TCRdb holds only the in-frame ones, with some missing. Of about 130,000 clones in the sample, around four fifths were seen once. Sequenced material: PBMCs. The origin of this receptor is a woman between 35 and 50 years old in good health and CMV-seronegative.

CDR3 sequence: CASSQRGLLRGNTEAFF. CDR3 DNA sequence: TGTGCCAGCAGCCAAAGGGGCCTCCTAAGGGGGAACACTGAAGCTTTCTTT. The rearrangement joins TRBV14 to TRBJ1-1, with D possibly being TRBD1 (5 bases). The V end lost 2 bases, the J end lost 1 base, and 17 bases lay between the germline ends. Germline V gene sequence: CDR1 SGHDN, CDR2 FVKESK. The CDR3 extends over 17 amino acids.